One and the same sample provided the 25 T cell receptor beta chains below, sequenced in a study of blood T cell repertoires in COVID-19. The protocol was immunoSEQ multiplex PCR, while the TCRdb copy is restricted to in-frame clones and leaves out a portion. The sample holds fewer than 400,000 clones; 85% to 90% are singletons and the top ten take 10%. Material: PBMCs or T cells enriched from blood (not recorded which). The origin of the receptors is a woman aged 45-65 years who had recovered from COVID-19.

This clone has a handful of counts. The chain links TRBV28 to TRBJ1-5; 8 bases line up with TRBD1. In germline, CDR1 is MDHEN, CDR2 SYDVKM. The CDR3 runs to 15 residues. V shed 6 bases, J shed 7 bases, and the junction held 11 bases outside the gene matches. CDR3: CASSSRTGMAQPQHF. The CDR3 DNA reads TGTGCCAGCAGCTCCAGGACAGGGATGGCACAGCCCCAGCATTTT. Supplemented by reference TRBV28 and TRBJ1-5, the full variable domain reads DVKVTQSSRYLVKRTGEKVFLECVQDMDHENMFWYRQDPGLGLRLIYFSYDVKMKEKGDIPEGYSVSREKKERFSLILESASTNQTSMYLCASSSRTGMAQPQHFGDGTRLSIL.

The CDR3 region is CASSIFPPGTDTQYF. In DNA, the CDR3 is TGTGCCAGTAGTATATTCCCTCCAGGCACAGATACGCAGTATTTT. The J gene is TRBJ2-3, the V gene TRBV19; D unresolved. V shed 2 bases and J shed 1 base, with 10 bases lying between them. CDR3 length equals 15 residues. From germline, CDR1 is LNHDA and CDR2 SQIVND (reference sequence).

Here the CDR3 reads CASRIVTGPSGYTF. In DNA, the CDR3 is TGTGCCAGCAGGATTGTGACAGGGCCTTCCGGCTACACCTTC. The chain has TRBV4-2 and TRBJ1-2, with 7 bases aligning to TRBD1. V was pared by 6 bases and J by 8 bases, with 12 bases of the junction left unmatched. In germline, CDR1 is LGHNA, CDR2 YNFKEQ. The CDR3 runs 14 residues.

The chain links TRBV5-5 to TRBJ1-2; no clear D. CDR3 size: 13 residues. Trimming cost V 0 bases and J 3 bases, with 6 bases left between them. CDR1 is SGHKS and CDR2 is YYEKEE in the germline V gene (reference sequence). The CDR3 coding sequence is TGTGCCAGCAGCTTGGCCCCGGACTATGGCTACACCTTC. This translates into CASSLAPDYGYTF.

The J gene is TRBJ1-5, the V gene TRBV6-5; D possibly corresponds to TRBD1 (6 bases). Germline V gene sequence: CDR1 MNHEY, CDR2 SVGAGI. The CDR3 covers 13 residues. V was pared by 4 bases and J by 3 bases, with 7 bases between. CDR3 sequence: CASSSGANQPQHF. The CDR3 DNA follows: TGTGCCAGCAGTTCAGGGGCCAATCAGCCCCAGCATTTT.

This sequence joins TRBV12-3 or TRBV12-4 and TRBJ2-7; D might be TRBD2 (6 bases). The CDR3 runs 12 residues. The V and J ends lost 0 bases and 6 bases respectively, with 6 bases between them. The CDR3 region is CASSLAGGEQYF. CDR3 in DNA: TGTGCCAGCAGTTTAGCGGGGGGCGAGCAGTACTTC.

This clone was seen once. This chain links TRBV9 with TRBJ2-1; TRBD1 matches at 8 bases. The CDR3 extends over 16 amino acids. V shed 2 bases and J 0 bases; nucleotides not matched to a gene: 4. Germline CDR1 reads SGDLS; CDR2 reads YYNGEE. The CDR3 DNA is TGTGCCAGCAGCGTTGCAGGACAGGGCTCCTACAATGAGCAGTTCTTC. It specifies CASSVAGQGSYNEQFF.

This CDR3 reads CASSQASRLSRNTIYF. For the CDR3, the DNA is TGTGCCAGCAGCCAGGCCTCCCGACTAAGCAGAAACACCATATATTTT. This rearrangement joins TRBV3-1 (or the pseudogene TRBV3-2) to TRBJ1-3; D unclear. V was pared by 3 bases and J by 5 bases, with 17 bases between. This CDR3 comprises 16 residues. Germline V gene sequence: CDR1 LGHDT, CDR2 YNNKEL (reference sequence).

The rearrangement links TRBV19 to TRBJ1-3; D remains ambiguous. CDR1 and CDR2 from the germline V gene are LNHDA and SQIVND (reference sequence). The CDR3 contains 16 residues. V shed 5 bases and J shed 0 bases, with 14 bases lying between them. CDR3 amino acids: CASSLRAAGSGNTIYF. As DNA, the CDR3 is TGTGCCAGTAGTCTCCGAGCCGCCGGCTCTGGAAACACCATATATTTT.

The gene calls are TRBV28 and TRBJ1-5; maybe TRBD1 (5 bases). This CDR3 has 13 residues. The germline V gene has CDR1 MDHEN and CDR2 SYDVKM. V was trimmed by 7 bases and J by 8 bases, leaving 15 bases between them. CDR3 nucleotides: TGTGCCAGCAACTTCGGGGGGGTTGAGCCCCAGCATTTT. It encodes CASNFGGVEPQHF.

The chain uses TRBV7-8 and TRBJ2-1; no clear D gene. V gave up 1 base and J gave up 3 bases, with 4 bases separating them. Germline values: CDR1 SGHVS, CDR2 FQNEAQ. This CDR3 contains 13 residues. The CDR3 sequence is CASSLELYNEQFF. CDR3 bases: TGTGCCAGCAGCTTAGAACTCTACAATGAGCAGTTCTTC.

V usage is TRBV7-8 and J usage is TRBJ2-7; 9 nucleotides match TRBD1. CDR1 SGHVS and CDR2 FQNEAQ come from the germline V gene. The CDR3 has 16 amino acids. Germline trimming cut 5 bases from V and 4 bases from J; bases unmatched to any gene: 12. CDR3 in DNA: TGTGCCAGCAGCACCACAACAGGGGGCGCGGGTTACGAGCAGTACTTC. Residues: CASSTTTGGAGYEQYF.

This chain connects TRBV27 to TRBJ1-2, with D possibly matching TRBD1 (6 bases). The CDR3 consists of 15 residues. The V end lost 5 bases, the J end lost 8 bases, and 21 bases lay between the germline ends. Per the germline V gene, CDR1 is MNHEY and CDR2 is SMNVEV (reference sequence). The CDR3 loop is CASSPDRTGFRGYTF. In DNA form, the CDR3 reads TGTGCCAGCAGTCCCGACCGAACAGGGTTCAGGGGCTACACCTTC.

The genes are TRBV6-1 and TRBJ2-3; D unclear. CDR3 length: 12 residues. The germline V gene has CDR1 MNHNS and CDR2 SASEGT. Trimming took 2 bases from V and 5 from J, leaving 5 bases between them. This CDR3 is CASSERRDTQYF. The CDR3 DNA reads as TGTGCCAGCAGTGAAAGGAGAGATACGCAGTATTTT.

This chain connects TRBV5-6 to TRBJ1-2, with D maybe TRBD1 (5 bases). V was pared by 6 bases and J by 5 bases, with 11 bases between. Per germline, CDR1 SGHDT and CDR2 YYEEEE. There are 12 residues in the CDR3. The CDR3 DNA reads as TGTGCCAGCACCCTGGAGGGGTATGGCTACACCTTC. Its protein product is CASTLEGYGYTF.

J is TRBJ2-7 and V is TRBV6-5; possibly TRBD2 for D (5 bases). The germline V gene has CDR1 MNHEY and CDR2 SVGAGI. The germline V and J ends were trimmed by 0 bases and 7 bases, with 16 bases remaining between them. The CDR3 contains 15 residues. CDR3 DNA: TGTGCCAGCAGTTACTCGATGGGAACCCCGGGGGAGCAGTACTTC. Its protein is CASSYSMGTPGEQYF.

The rearrangement links TRBV2 to TRBJ2-1; D may be TRBD2 (6 bases). V lost 8 bases and J 4 bases, leaving 18 bases between the germline ends. CDR1 is SNHLY, CDR2 FYNNEI, per germline. The CDR3 length is 15 residues. The CDR3 DNA sequence: TGTGCCAGCCTACCGCTAGCGCAGGGATACAATGAGCAGTTCTTC. Protein: CASLPLAQGYNEQFF.

The rearrangement joins TRBV3-1 (or the pseudogene TRBV3-2) to TRBJ2-5, with 8 bases aligning to TRBD2. The J segment lost 5 bases and the V segment lost 1 base, leaving 18 bases of the junction unmatched. The CDR3 is 19 residues long. From germline, CDR1 is LGHDT and CDR2 YNNKEL (reference sequence). The CDR3 is CASSQGGTRGLRGGETQYF. CDR3 DNA: TGTGCCAGCAGCCAAGGTGGTACGCGGGGACTCCGCGGGGGGGAGACCCAGTACTTC.

The rearrangement uses TRBV14 and TRBJ2-1; 9 bases line up with TRBD2. This CDR3 contains 17 residues. The J segment lost 7 bases and the V segment lost 3 bases, leaving 13 bases of the junction unmatched. Germline V gene data show CDR1 as SGHDN and CDR2 as FVKESK. The CDR3 sequence is CASSQGGLAGKSNEQFF. The CDR3 DNA reads as TGTGCCAGCAGCCAGGGGGGTCTAGCGGGGAAGTCGAATGAGCAGTTCTTC.

This chain connects TRBV10-3 to TRBJ1-2; 7 bases fit TRBD1. CDR3 length: 13 residues. CDR1 and CDR2 (germline): ENHRY, SYGVKD. V lost 4 bases to trimming and J lost 8 bases; unmatched junction nucleotides: 7. CDR3 sequence (DNA): TGTGCCATCAGTGGACAGGGATCCGGAGGCTACACCTTC. This codes for CAISGQGSGGYTF.

The J gene is TRBJ2-7, the V gene TRBV30; 7 bases are a match to TRBD1. This CDR3 has 13 residues. J was trimmed by 1 base and V by 6 bases; bases with no gene match: 6. Looked up from germline, CDR1 is GTSNPN and CDR2 is SVGIG (reference sequence). The CDR3: CACRDRASYEQYF. The CDR3 DNA reads as TGTGCCTGCCGGGACAGAGCATCCTACGAGCAGTACTTC.

This chain joins TRBV5-8 and TRBJ1-4; D not certain. CDR1 SGHTS and CDR2 YDEGEE come from the germline V gene. This CDR3 is 13 amino acids long. V lost 5 bases and J 0 bases, leaving 5 bases between the germline ends. CDR3 amino acids: CASSSATNEKLFF. The CDR3 DNA follows: TGTGCCAGCAGTTCTGCAACTAATGAAAAACTGTTTTTT.

CDR3 nucleotide sequence: TGTGCCAGCAGCGTCGCCGCCCTAGTCGTGGGAGAGACCCAGTACTTC. Translated: CASSVAALVVGETQYF. The chain couples TRBV9 to TRBJ2-5; D not resolved. CDR3 size: 16 residues. V shed 2 bases and J shed 4 bases, with 18 bases lying between them. Germline lookup yields CDR1 SGDLS and CDR2 YYNGEE.

In DNA form, the CDR3 reads TGTGCCAGCAGCTCTGGGACTAGCGGGGGTTTCACAGATACGCAGTATTTT. This sequence encodes CASSSGTSGGFTDTQYF. The chain couples TRBV7-9 to TRBJ2-3; 14 bases fit TRBD2. The CDR3 spans 17 residues. Germline assignment: CDR1 SEHNR and CDR2 FQNEAQ (reference sequence). V shed 4 bases and J 2 bases; nucleotides not matched to a gene: 5. Together with reference TRBV7-9 and TRBJ2-3, the CDR3 gives the full variable domain: DTGVSQNPRHKITKRGQNVTFRCDPISEHNRLYWYRQTLGQGPEFLTYFQNEAQLEKSRLLSDRFSAERPKGSFSTLEIQRTEQGDSAMYLCASSSGTSGGFTDTQYFGPGTRLTVL.

The V and J genes are TRBV19 and TRBJ1-2, with D perhaps TRBD1 (6 bases). V lost 10 bases, J lost 1 base, and 10 bases lay in between. Germline V CDR1 and CDR2: LNHDA, SQIVND (reference sequence). This CDR3 is 12 amino acids long. CDR3 DNA sequence: TGTGCCACTCGGACAGATAACTATGGCTACACCTTC. Amino acids: CATRTDNYGYTF.